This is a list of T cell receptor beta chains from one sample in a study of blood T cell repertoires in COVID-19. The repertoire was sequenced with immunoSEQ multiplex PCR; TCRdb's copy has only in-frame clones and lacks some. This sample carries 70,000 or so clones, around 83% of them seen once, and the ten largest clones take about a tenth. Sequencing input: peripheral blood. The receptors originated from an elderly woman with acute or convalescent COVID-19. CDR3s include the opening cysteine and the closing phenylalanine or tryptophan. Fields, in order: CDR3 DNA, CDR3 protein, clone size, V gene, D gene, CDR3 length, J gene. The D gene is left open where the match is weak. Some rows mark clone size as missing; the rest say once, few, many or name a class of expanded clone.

TGTGCTAGCAGCTTATCCTCGGGGGTCGACACCGGGGAGCTGTTTTTT,CASSLSSGVDTGELFF,-,TRBV7-7,-,16,TRBJ2-2
TGTGCCAGTAGTCGGGCGGGGGGCACAGATACGCAGTATTTT,CASSRAGGTDTQYF,-,TRBV19,TRBD2,14,TRBJ2-3
TGTGCTAGCAGCTTAATGGCTAGCGGGGACACAGATACGCAGTATTTT,CASSLMASGDTDTQYF,-,TRBV7-7,TRBD2,16,TRBJ2-3
TGCGCCAGCAGCTTGTTCTTCGGGGGGGCTACAGATACGCAGTATTTT,CASSLFFGGATDTQYF,-,TRBV5-1,TRBD2,16,TRBJ2-3
TGCAGCGTGGATAGCGGGGGTCCTGGGGCCAACGTCCTGACTTTC,CSVDSGGPGANVLTF,-,TRBV29-1,TRBD2,15,TRBJ2-6
TGTGCCAGCAGCTTGGGCAGGGGGAGCCAAGAGACCCAGTACTTC,CASSLGRGSQETQYF,few,TRBV5-4,TRBD1,15,TRBJ2-5
TGTGCCAGCAGTGAAGCCTCAGGGTCTCCCTACGAGCAGTACTTC,CASSEASGSPYEQYF,-,TRBV6-1,-,15,TRBJ2-7
TGTGCCAGCACCTTTAGCGGGGGGGTCGGGGAGCTGTTTTTT,CASTFSGGVGELFF,few,TRBV11-2,TRBD2,14,TRBJ2-2
TGTGCCAGCAGCGAACTAGCGGGGGCCTACAATGAGCAGTTCTTC,CASSELAGAYNEQFF,few,TRBV7-2,TRBD2,15,TRBJ2-1
TGTGCCAGCAGTGACTCCGGGACAGCCCGCTACGAGCAGTACTTC,CASSDSGTARYEQYF,-,TRBV25-1,TRBD1,15,TRBJ2-7
TGTGCCAGCAGCGGGGTGAACTACAGGGGTGACCAGGAGACCCAGTACTTC,CASSGVNYRGDQETQYF,-,TRBV28,TRBD1,17,TRBJ2-5
TGTGCCAGCAGTCACAACAGGGAGAGTAACTATGGCTACACCTTC,CASSHNRESNYGYTF,once,TRBV6-5,-,15,TRBJ1-2